Reported below is one T cell receptor (beta chain). The antigen remains undetermined. Amplification used 60 Vbeta primers and 13 Jbeta primers. Some clones are missing from TCRdb's copy, which holds only in-frame ones; the method was immunoSEQ multiplex PCR. This repertoire comprises tens of thousands of clones; its ten largest clones make up roughly 4%. This entry belongs to a study of cytomegalovirus exposure and HLA in healthy donors. The study's findings and limits: Reportedly, fewer N-insertions than the roughly 700-donor mean appeared in an Asian-associated ancestry cluster in a later analysis.

The CDR3 has 14 residues. Germline lookup yields CDR1 SGDLS and CDR2 YYNGEE. The V end lost 0 bases, the J end lost 6 bases, and 10 bases lay between the germline ends. The gene calls are TRBV9 and TRBJ1-3; D is perhaps TRBD1 (5 bases). Sequencing was carried out using PBMCs. This clonotype was obtained from a male donor in good health and CMV-seronegative. The CDR3 nucleotides are TGTGCCAGCAGCGTAGGGGGGACTGAAAACACCATATATTTT. Its translation: CASSVGGTENTIYF. The variable domain in full, with the rest retrieved from reference TRBV9 and TRBJ1-3, is DSGVTQTPKHLITATGQRVTLRCSPRSGDLSVYWYQQSLDQGLQFLIQYYNGEERAKGNILERFSAQQFPDLHSELNLSSLELGDSALYFCASSVGGTENTIYFGEGSWLTVV.